These 9 T cell receptor beta chains originate from one sample sequenced in a study of CD8 T cells in ankylosing spondylitis. TCRdb reprocessed the 5' RACE reads via MiXCR and lists one record per CDR3 protein. The sample lists about 340,000 distinct CDR3 sequences; 20% were seen once. The sample taken for sequencing was blood, either unsorted or a sorted T cell fraction (not recorded which). These receptors originate from a male donor with ankylosing spondylitis or in good health (not recorded which).

The chain recombines TRBV14 with TRBJ2-1, with 9 bases aligning to TRBD1. The germline V gene encodes CDR1 SGHDN and CDR2 FVKESK. The CDR3 runs to 14 residues. With 6 bases clipped from V and 8 bases from J, the junction kept 8 bases outside the gene matches. CDR3 residues: CASSGTGPGDEQFF. The CDR3 DNA reads as TGTGCCAGCAGTGGGACAGGGCCAGGGGATGAGCAGTTCTTC.

This sequence joins TRBV6-1 and TRBJ2-7; weak D call: TRBD2 (6 bases). Germline CDR1 reads MNHNS; CDR2 reads SASEGT. This CDR3 comprises 16 residues. V lost 3 bases and J 0 bases, leaving 15 bases between the germline ends. The CDR3 DNA reads as TGTGCCAGCAGTGAGGGGCCCCGGGGGTCCTCCTACGAGCAGTACTTC. Encoded protein: CASSEGPRGSSYEQYF.

This clonotype was seen more than once but under ten times. V usage is TRBV4-1 and J usage is TRBJ2-5; the match to TRBD2 covers 11 bases. CDR1 and CDR2 from the germline V gene are MGHRA and YSYEKL. Trimming removed 1 base from V and 2 bases from J; junction bases left unmatched: 9. This CDR3 is built from 18 residues. The CDR3 nucleotides are TGCGCCAGCAGCCAAGTCTATCCTAGCGGGGGGCTACAAGAGACCCAGTACTTC. Its translation: CASSQVYPSGGLQETQYF.

This clonotype was counted only a few times. The chain employs TRBV7-8 and TRBJ2-7; possibly TRBD1 for D (5 bases). Trimming removed 7 bases from V and 7 bases from J, with 17 bases in between. The germline V gene has CDR1 SGHVS and CDR2 FQNEAQ. The CDR3 has 13 residues. The CDR3 here is CASNPGTGYEQYF. The CDR3 region has the DNA TGTGCCAGCAACCCCGGAACAGGCTATGAGCAGTACTTC.

This clonotype was seen more than once but under ten times. The chain is built from TRBV4-1 and TRBJ2-1, with D maybe TRBD1 (6 bases). Trimming stripped 3 bases from V and 7 bases from J, with 10 bases between. The CDR3 has 13 amino acids. CDR1 MGHRA and CDR2 YSYEKL come from the germline V gene. CDR3 in amino acids: CASSQGAGNEQFF. The DNA of the CDR3 is TGCGCCAGCAGCCAGGGGGCAGGGAATGAGCAGTTCTTC.

V usage is TRBV12-3 or TRBV12-4 and J usage is TRBJ1-1; D call uncertain. CDR3 length: 14 residues. V was trimmed by 2 bases and J by 4 bases, leaving 11 bases between them. CDR3 protein: CASSLKPTGTEAFF. CDR3 nucleotides: TGTGCCAGCAGTTTAAAGCCAACCGGCACTGAAGCTTTCTTT.

The rearrangement uses TRBV4-1 and TRBJ1-2, with 8 bases that match TRBD1. The CDR3 has 16 residues. J gave up 4 bases and V 0 bases, and 7 bases lay outside the gene matches. CDR1 and CDR2 from the germline V gene are MGHRA and YSYEKL. The CDR3 spells CASSQDLGDRLYGYTF. The CDR3 nucleotides read TGCGCCAGCAGCCAAGATTTAGGGGACAGGCTCTATGGCTACACCTTC.

The V and J genes are TRBV12-3 or TRBV12-4 and TRBJ1-2; D is uncertain. This CDR3 contains 12 residues. Between the trimmed V and J ends, which lost 6 bases and 4 bases, there was a span of 9 bases. CDR3 bases: TGTGCCAGCAGGCAGAGCGGCTATGGCTACACCTTC. Translation gives CASRQSGYGYTF.

This rearrangement joins TRBV20-1 to TRBJ2-3, with 8 bases fitting TRBD2. The ends lost 6 bases at V and 6 bases at J; junction bases unmatched: 14. The CDR3 consists of 15 residues. Per the germline V gene, CDR1 is DFQATT and CDR2 is SNEGSKA (reference sequence). The CDR3 loop is CSAAGLAVYSDTQYF. CDR3 bases: TGCAGTGCGGCCGGACTAGCCGTTTACTCCGATACGCAGTATTTT.